This TCR beta chain emerged from a study of regulatory T cells in long-lasting Graves disease. V dropped 5 bases and J dropped 4 bases, with 18 bases sitting between them. This CDR3 is built from 16 residues. Germline loops: CDR1 SGHVS, CDR2 FQNEAQ. Arm-PCR of CDR3 regions with iRepertoire HTBI primers generated TCR beta libraries. Via MiXCR, TCRdb re-called the multiplex PCR reads, giving one row per CDR3 protein. The sample has 500,000 to 700,000 distinct CDR3 sequences, 30% seen once; the top ten hold around 42%. Time point meaning: persistent/refractory GD, antithyroid drugs over 5 years with positive TRAb. Construction of the TCR library relied on RNA isolated from PBMCs.

The chain recombines TRBV7-8 with TRBJ1-5; tentatively, D is TRBD1 (6 bases). The sequences come from peripheral blood mononuclear cells (PBMCs), collected when the disease was refractory, from a patient treated with antithyroid drugs. The source of this sequence is a female donor with Graves disease. CDR3 nucleotides: TGTGCCAGCAGCCCAATACAGGACAGACAAAATCAGCCCCAGCATTTT. Protein sequence: CASSPIQDRQNQPQHF.